This is a list of T cell receptor beta chains from one sample in a study of cytomegalovirus exposure and HLA in healthy donors. Clones were read by immunoSEQ multiplex PCR, and TCRdb kept only the in-frame ones, dropping some. Altogether about 170,000 clones are present, around three quarters being singletons, with the ten largest covering 2% to 2.5%. Input material: PBMCs. The receptors originated from a woman aged 50 to 60 in good health and CMV-seronegative. Both conserved end residues are part of each CDR3. Each record gives: clone size, D gene, V gene, J gene, CDR3 protein, CDR3 DNA. D genes are given only for firm matches. Clone size is not always given. Where it is, it says once, few, many or a class for expanded clones.

size: -
D: -
V: TRBV19
J: TRBJ2-5
CDR3: CASSGRGLGASQETQYF
DNA: TGTGCCAGTAGTGGAAGGGGACTCGGGGCGAGCCAAGAGACCCAGTACTTC

size: once
D: TRBD1
V: TRBV4-2
J: TRBJ2-6
CDR3: CASTGNRDRGVGANVLTF
DNA: TGTGCCAGCACCGGAAACAGGGACAGGGGAGTTGGGGCCAACGTCCTGACTTTC

size: -
D: TRBD1
V: TRBV18
J: TRBJ2-7
CDR3: CASSPRRTGGRDEQYF
DNA: TGTGCCAGCTCACCTCGCAGGACAGGGGGCCGGGACGAGCAGTACTTC

size: few
D: -
V: TRBV7-8
J: TRBJ2-7
CDR3: CASSSQGSHYEQYF
DNA: TGTGCCAGCAGCTCACAGGGCTCCCACTACGAGCAGTACTTC

size: few
D: TRBD1
V: TRBV4-3
J: TRBJ1-4
CDR3: CASSQGQGVGANEKLFF
DNA: TGCGCCAGCAGCCAAGGACAGGGGGTGGGAGCTAATGAAAAACTGTTTTTT

size: -
D: TRBD2
V: TRBV29-1
J: TRBJ2-5
CDR3: CSVESGGGVAQYF
DNA: TGCAGCGTTGAAAGCGGGGGCGGGGTGGCCCAGTACTTC

size: -
D: -
V: TRBV2
J: TRBJ2-7
CDR3: CASRPLRDEQYF
DNA: TGTGCCAGCAGGCCGCTCCGAGACGAGCAGTACTTC

size: -
D: -
V: TRBV6-1
J: TRBJ1-6
CDR3: CASSESGTGSSYNSPLHF
DNA: TGTGCCAGCAGTGAATCAGGGACTGGGAGCTCCTATAATTCACCCCTCCACTTT

size: -
D: -
V: TRBV5-6
J: TRBJ2-2
CDR3: CASSLGGAGNTGELFF
DNA: TGTGCCAGCAGCTTGGGGGGCGCAGGGAACACCGGGGAGCTGTTTTTT

size: few
D: -
V: TRBV5-1
J: TRBJ2-2
CDR3: CASSPAVSTGELFF
DNA: TGCGCCAGCAGCCCCGCAGTTTCCACCGGGGAGCTGTTTTTT

size: -
D: TRBD1
V: TRBV6-5
J: TRBJ1-1
CDR3: CASSGTGNAEAFF
DNA: TGTGCCAGCAGTGGGACAGGGAACGCTGAAGCTTTCTTT

size: -
D: -
V: TRBV28
J: TRBJ1-5
CDR3: CASSINQPQHF
DNA: TGTGCCAGCAGCATTAATCAGCCCCAGCATTTT

size: -
D: -
V: TRBV4-1
J: TRBJ1-5
CDR3: CASSQAQGGQPQHF
DNA: TGCGCCAGCAGCCAAGCACAGGGTGGCCAGCCCCAGCATTTT

size: -
D: -
V: TRBV28
J: TRBJ1-4
CDR3: CASKRSGVPNEKLFF
DNA: TGTGCCAGCAAACGTTCAGGGGTCCCTAATGAAAAACTGTTTTTT

size: -
D: TRBD1
V: TRBV5-5
J: TRBJ1-3
CDR3: CASSIAGPQGRFGNTIYF
DNA: TGTGCCAGCAGCATTGCCGGGCCACAGGGGAGGTTTGGAAACACCATATATTTT

size: -
D: TRBD2
V: TRBV28
J: TRBJ2-3
CDR3: CASSLCPSSGRGTDTQYF
DNA: TGTGCCAGCAGTTTATGCCCCTCTAGCGGGAGAGGCACAGATACGCAGTATTTT

size: -
D: TRBD1
V: TRBV11-2
J: TRBJ2-3
CDR3: CASSLTGDKGDTQYF
DNA: TGTGCCAGCAGCCTTACAGGGGACAAGGGAGATACGCAGTATTTT

size: once
D: TRBD1
V: TRBV4-3
J: TRBJ2-3
CDR3: CASSHDRDNRGTDTQYF
DNA: TGCGCCAGCAGCCACGACAGGGACAATCGTGGCACAGATACGCAGTATTTT

size: -
D: TRBD1
V: TRBV4-3
J: TRBJ2-1
CDR3: CASSQAPQGQGYNEQFF
DNA: TGCGCCAGCAGCCAAGCCCCCCAGGGACAGGGTTACAATGAGCAGTTCTTC

size: -
D: -
V: TRBV4-3
J: TRBJ2-6
CDR3: CASSQALTASGANVLTF
DNA: TGCGCCAGCAGCCAAGCCTTGACAGCCTCTGGGGCCAACGTCCTGACTTTC

size: once
D: TRBD1
V: TRBV2
J: TRBJ1-5
CDR3: CASRRDRGRNQPQHF
DNA: TGTGCCAGCAGACGAGACAGGGGGCGAAATCAGCCCCAGCATTTT

size: -
D: TRBD1
V: TRBV7-7
J: TRBJ2-1
CDR3: CASSLEPGGKYNEQFF
DNA: TGTGCCAGCAGCTTAGAACCAGGGGGAAAGTACAATGAGCAGTTCTTC

size: -
D: TRBD2
V: TRBV2
J: TRBJ2-5
CDR3: CASSVEAGGPVETQYF
DNA: TGTGCCAGCAGTGTCGAGGCGGGAGGGCCGGTAGAGACCCAGTACTTC

size: -
D: -
V: TRBV28
J: TRBJ1-1
CDR3: CASSLIGIGRRAFF
DNA: TGTGCCAGCAGTTTAATCGGGATAGGACGGAGAGCTTTCTTT